A selection of T cell receptor beta chains follows, all from one sample in a study of OX40 agonist ivuxolimab in advanced cancers. The protocol was immunoSEQ multiplex PCR, while the TCRdb copy is restricted to in-frame clones and leaves out a portion. The sample includes 55,000 to 70,000 clones, 80% of them seen just once. Specimen: CD4+ or CD8+ T cells sorted from blood, collected in a trial of the OX40 agonist ivuxolimab. The receptors were gathered from an adult with an advanced solid tumor such as melanoma, head and neck, liver or kidney cancer. CDR3s leave out the opening cysteine and the closing phenylalanine or tryptophan.

ASSLFRQANTEAF	TRBV5-6	TRBJ1-1	13
ASGAEARGYT	TRBV12-5	TRBJ1-2	10
ASSLDRVENSSPLH	TRBV5-1	TRBJ1-6	14
ASSLSLGTFSYNEQF	TRBV5-6	TRBJ2-1	15
ASKRNEQY	TRBV2	TRBJ2-7	8
ASSDEGAGTEAF	TRBV2	TRBJ1-1	12
ASSDRAEDTQY	TRBV19	TRBJ2-3	11
ASSLGVYGGQSQETQY	TRBV11-3	TRBJ2-5	16
ASSLTPGWEQF	TRBV5-1	TRBJ2-1	11
ATNRGGGSYEQY	TRBV19	TRBJ2-7	12
ASSDRRANYGYT	TRBV2	TRBJ1-2	12
ASSLASGKIAKNIQY	TRBV5-4	TRBJ2-4	15
AWSPPGGERSYNSPLH	TRBV30	TRBJ1-6	16
ALAGVETQY	TRBV30	TRBJ2-5	9
ASSRPSDPQETQY	TRBV6-8	TRBJ2-5	13
ASSQGRGNTGELF	TRBV4-1	TRBJ2-2	13
ASSPLGTGGDGYT	TRBV18	TRBJ1-2	13
ASSDRGVHTDTQY	TRBV6-4	TRBJ2-3	13
ASSSGRISNQPQH	TRBV7-9	TRBJ1-5	13
ASERGEATKTDTQY	TRBV5-1	TRBJ2-3	14
ASSYSSRGTEAF	TRBV6-5	TRBJ1-1	12
ASSAGLRYGYT	TRBV10-2	TRBJ1-2	11
ASSQAIANYGYT	TRBV4-1	TRBJ1-2	12
ASTSGTSADTQY	TRBV5-4	TRBJ2-3	12
ASSFTTKPRAEKLF	TRBV6-5	TRBJ1-4	14
ASSFLGWGTDTQY	TRBV5-6	TRBJ2-3	13
ASAGGGWGEQF	TRBV27	TRBJ2-1	11
AWSVLSQLS	TRBV30	TRBJ1-4	9
ASSSAASGGPIDTQY	TRBV5-1	TRBJ2-3	15
ASRGARAGNTEAF	TRBV2	TRBJ1-1	13
ASSPGQGNEQF	TRBV5-1	TRBJ2-1	11
ASSSTDTQY	TRBV7-9	TRBJ2-3	9
ASSSPQGLAGKETQY	TRBV28	TRBJ2-5	15
ASSPLRAGGEKLF	TRBV18	TRBJ1-4	13
AWTRQVQETQY	TRBV30	TRBJ2-5	11
ASSKELRGGQGYNEQF	TRBV21-1	TRBJ2-1	16
ASSLMGQGVTNEKLF	TRBV5-1	TRBJ1-4	15
VRSPRRGANTEAF	TRBV7-5	TRBJ1-1	13
ASSQERQYTQY	TRBV4-1	TRBJ2-3	11
ASSRGSSETQY	TRBV7-2	TRBJ2-5	11
ASSWDSGSYEQY	TRBV5-4	TRBJ2-7	12
ASSSGTGGAIYGYT	TRBV28	TRBJ1-2	14
ASSPRQGSPTDTQY	TRBV19	TRBJ2-3	14
ASSLGVRETQY	TRBV5-1	TRBJ2-5	11
ASSDRSRGNTIY	TRBV25-1	TRBJ1-3	12
ASSQDTSGAQAYNEQF	TRBV4-1	TRBJ2-1	16
ATRHRDPNTEAF	TRBV19	TRBJ1-1	12
ASISSTRTDTQY	TRBV2	TRBJ2-3	12
ASSYSRQGDEQY	TRBV6-6	TRBJ2-7	12